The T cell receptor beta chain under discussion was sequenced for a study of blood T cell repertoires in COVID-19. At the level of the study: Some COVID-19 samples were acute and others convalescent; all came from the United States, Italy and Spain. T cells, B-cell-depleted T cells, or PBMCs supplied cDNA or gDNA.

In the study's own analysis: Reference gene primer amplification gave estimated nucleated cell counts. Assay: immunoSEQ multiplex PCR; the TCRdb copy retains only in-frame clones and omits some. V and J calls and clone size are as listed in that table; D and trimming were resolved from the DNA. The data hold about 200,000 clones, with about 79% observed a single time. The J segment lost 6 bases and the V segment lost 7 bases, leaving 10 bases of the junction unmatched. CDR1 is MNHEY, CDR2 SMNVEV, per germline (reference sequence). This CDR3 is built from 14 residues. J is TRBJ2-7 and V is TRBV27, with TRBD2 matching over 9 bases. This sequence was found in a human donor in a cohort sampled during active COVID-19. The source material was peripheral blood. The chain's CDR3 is CASMPGLAKGEQYF. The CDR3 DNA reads TGTGCCAGCATGCCGGGACTAGCTAAGGGCGAGCAGTACTTC.